The 28 T cell receptor beta chains presented below share a single source sample, sequenced in a study of control samples from healthy donors and cancer patients. Profiling relied on immunoSEQ multiplex PCR, and the TCRdb table lists in-frame clones only, not all of them. This table has some 220,000 clones, roughly 94% appearing once. What was sequenced was blood. These receptor sequences come from a man over 45 in good health.

This rearrangement joins TRBV28 to TRBJ2-7; D uncertain. V lost 6 bases and J lost 2, with 11 bases in between. The CDR3 totals 13 residues. Germline CDR1 reads MDHEN; CDR2 reads SYDVKM. For the CDR3, the DNA is TGTGCCAGCAGCCCTACAGAACCCTACGAGCAGTACGTC. This sequence encodes CASSPTEPYEQYV.

Remarks on this clone: The same CDR3 also results from other DNA sequences found in this sample. The J gene is TRBJ1-4, the V gene TRBV19, with D perhaps matching TRBD1 (5 bases). The V end lost 3 bases, the J end lost 8 bases, and 16 bases lay between the germline ends. The V gene's germline CDR1 is LNHDA and CDR2 SQIVND (reference sequence). This CDR3 region has 15 residues. DNA of the CDR3: TGTGCCAGTAGTATCGGGGGAAGGTACCGCGAAAAACTGTTTTTT. Its translation is CASSIGGRYREKLFF. Filled out from reference TRBV19 and TRBJ1-4, the complete variable domain reads DGGITQSPKYLFRKEGQNVTLSCEQNLNHDAMYWYRQDPGQGLRLIYYSQIVNDFQKGDIAEGYSVSREKKESFPLTVTSAQKNPTAFYLCASSIGGRYREKLFFGSGTQLSVL.

This chain uses TRBV27 with TRBJ1-2; TRBD1 agrees at 9 bases. CDR1 MNHEY and CDR2 SMNVEV come from the germline V gene (reference sequence). CDR3 size: 14 residues. With 5 bases clipped from V and 6 bases from J, the junction kept 7 bases outside the gene matches. In DNA form, the CDR3 reads TGTGCCAGCAGTAACAGGGGGCATAAGGATGGCTACACCTTC. This codes for CASSNRGHKDGYTF.

The chain links TRBV20-1 to TRBJ2-3; D possibly corresponds to TRBD2 (6 bases). Germline values: CDR1 DFQATT, CDR2 SNEGSKA (reference sequence). Trimming cost V 3 bases and J 0 bases, with 13 bases left between them. This CDR3 spans 15 amino acids. CDR3 nucleotides: TGCAGTGCTAGTACTGGGGGACTTAGCACAGATACGCAGTATTTT. It translates to CSASTGGLSTDTQYF.

CDR3 sequence: CASSKQGFTEAFF. DNA of the CDR3: TGTGCCAGCAGCAAACAGGGGTTCACTGAAGCTTTCTTT. The chain recombines TRBV12-3 or TRBV12-4 with TRBJ1-1; 7 bases match TRBD1. The CDR3 is 13 residues long. V lost 6 bases, J lost 4 bases, and 5 bases stayed unmatched.

For this clone: The junction departs from the called germline gene at one end, perhaps through a read error. The rearrangement joins TRBV5-1 to TRBJ2-1, with D possibly being TRBD1 (5 bases). CDR1 is SGHRS and CDR2 is YFSETQ in the germline V gene. This CDR3 has 14 residues. The CDR3 DNA sequence: TGCGCCACCAGCCGGACAAACTCCTACAATGAGCAGTTCTTC. Translation: CATSRTNSYNEQFF. Drawing the rest from reference TRBV5-1 and TRBJ2-1, the complete variable domain is KAGVTQTPRYLIKTRGQQVTLSCSPISGHRSVSWYQQTPGQGLQFLFEYFSETQRNKGNFPGRFSGRQFSNSRSEMNVSTLELGDSALYLCATSRTNSYNEQFFGPGTRLTVL.

V gene TRBV27 combines with J gene TRBJ1-2; D is unresolved. The CDR3 length is 15 residues. Germline-derived CDR1 and CDR2 are MNHEY and SMNVEV (reference sequence). The ends were cut back, 5 bases at V and 3 bases at J, with 16 bases in the middle. In nucleotides, the CDR3 is TGTGCCAGCAGTCCCCCCCGCGGCAGTTACTATGGCTACACCTTC. This encodes CASSPPRGSYYGYTF.

The chain uses TRBV5-1 and TRBJ2-7, with D tentatively TRBD2 (5 bases). Trimming stripped 4 bases from V and 11 bases from J, with 19 bases between. The CDR3 covers 13 residues. Per the germline V gene, CDR1 is SGHRS and CDR2 is YFSETQ. The CDR3 region is CASSPEGSSAEYF. The CDR3 nucleotides are TGCGCCAGCAGCCCCGAGGGTTCGAGCGCTGAGTACTTC.

V gene TRBV19 combines with J gene TRBJ1-2; 9 nucleotides line up with TRBD1. The germline V gene encodes CDR1 LNHDA and CDR2 SQIVND (reference sequence). This CDR3 has 15 amino acids. Unmatched junction bases numbered 8, after V lost 4 bases and J lost 5 bases. In nucleotides, the CDR3 is TGTGCCAGTAGTAACAGACCGGGACAGGGATATGGCTACACCTTC. This translates into CASSNRPGQGYGYTF.

The chain recombines TRBV5-1 with TRBJ1-6; D is possibly TRBD1 (6 bases). The CDR3 consists of 18 residues. Germline V gene lookup returns CDR1 SGHRS and CDR2 YFSETQ. Deletions cut 4 bases from V and 0 bases from J, with 17 bases between. The CDR3 region has the DNA TGCGCCAGCAGCCTGACAGGCCCGGGAAGCTCCTATAATTCACCCCTCCACTTT. It encodes CASSLTGPGSSYNSPLHF.

This clone has only a few counts. V usage is TRBV28 and J usage is TRBJ1-2, with no clear D. Germline V gene sequence: CDR1 MDHEN, CDR2 SYDVKM. Trimming removed 1 base from V and 4 bases from J, with 4 bases in between. CDR3 length equals 12 residues. The CDR3 nucleotides are TGTGCCAGCAGTTTATCAGGCTATGGCTACACCTTC. Protein sequence: CASSLSGYGYTF.

The V call is TRBV11-2, the J call TRBJ1-6, with D tentatively TRBD1 (6 bases). The CDR3 is made up of 13 amino acids. CDR1 and CDR2 from the germline V gene are SGHAT and FQNNGV. Trimming stripped 5 bases from V and 14 bases from J, with 16 bases between. CDR3 nucleotides: TGTGCCAGCAGCCCGGGGGCCCTTTCTTCCCTCCACTTT. Residues: CASSPGALSSLHF.

This clone occurred once. The J gene is TRBJ1-1, the V gene TRBV2; possible D gene TRBD1, 5 bases. The germline V gene has CDR1 SNHLY and CDR2 FYNNEI. The CDR3 is 16 amino acids. The V end lost 5 bases, the J end lost 3 bases, and 19 bases lay between the germline ends. CDR3 region: CASSPEAGRFYTEAFF. The CDR3 DNA reads as TGTGCCAGCAGTCCTGAGGCGGGACGATTTTACACTGAAGCTTTCTTT. Filled out from reference TRBV2 and TRBJ1-1, the complete variable domain reads EPEVTQTPSHQVTQMGQEVILRCVPISNHLYFYWYRQILGQKVEFLVSFYNNEISEKSEIFDDQFSVERPDGSNFTLKIRSTKLEDSAMYFCASSPEAGRFYTEAFFGQGTRLTVV.

This clone was detected only once. V usage is TRBV18 and J usage is TRBJ2-7; possible D gene TRBD1, 5 bases. Trimming stripped 6 bases from V and 7 bases from J, with 13 bases between. The germline CDR1 and CDR2 sequences are KGHSH and LQKENI. This CDR3 has 12 residues. The CDR3 region has the DNA TGTGCCAGCTCTCAGGGCCTTTTGGAGCAGTACGTC. This gives the protein CASSQGLLEQYV.

The chain is built from TRBV5-1 and TRBJ1-3; D is unclear. CDR3 length: 13 amino acids. Trimming cost V 1 base and J 1 base, with 3 bases left between them. CDR1 and CDR2 from the germline V gene are SGHRS and YFSETQ. This chain's CDR3 is CASSLLSGNTIYF. The CDR3 nucleotides read TGCGCCAGCAGCTTGCTTTCTGGAAACACCATATATTTT.

J is TRBJ1-3 and V is TRBV19; a possible D gene is TRBD1 (5 bases). Germline V gene data show CDR1 as LNHDA and CDR2 as SQIVND (reference sequence). V lost 7 bases and J lost 2, with 15 bases in between. The CDR3 runs to 15 residues. CDR3 in DNA: TGTGCCAGTATGGGGGGAGAGCTTCCTGGAAACACCATATATTTT. Translating it yields CASMGGELPGNTIYF.

This clone was picked up one time. V usage is TRBV5-1 and J usage is TRBJ1-1; possible D gene TRBD1, 5 bases. The V end lost 6 bases, the J end lost 1 base, and 13 bases lay between the germline ends. CDR3 length: 14 residues. The V gene's germline CDR1 is SGHRS and CDR2 YFSETQ. CDR3 in amino acids: CASKERGGNTEAFF. DNA for the CDR3: TGCGCCAGCAAGGAGAGGGGCGGGAACACTGAAGCTTTCTTT.

The chain is built from TRBV7-8 and TRBJ2-7; D may be TRBD2 (6 bases). This CDR3 has 17 amino acids. Germline V CDR1 and CDR2: SGHVS, FQNEAQ. Trimming stripped 1 base from V and 0 bases from J, with 16 bases between. The CDR3, as DNA: TGTGCCAGCAGCTTAGGAGCATTTAGCGGCAGCTCCTACGAGCAGTACTTC. Encoded protein: CASSLGAFSGSSYEQYF. The variable domain in full, with the rest retrieved from reference TRBV7-8 and TRBJ2-7, is GAGVSQSPRYKVAKRGQDVALRCDPISGHVSLFWYQQALGQGPEFLTYFQNEAQLDKSGLPSDRFFAERPEGSVSTLKIQRTQQEDSAVYLCASSLGAFSGSSYEQYFGPGTRLTVT.

This chain uses TRBV5-8 with TRBJ2-7; tentatively, D is TRBD2 (7 bases). V gave up 4 bases and J gave up 0 bases, with 14 bases separating them. This CDR3 region has 15 residues. Germline-derived CDR1 and CDR2 are SGHTS and YDEGEE. DNA of the CDR3: TGTGCCAGCAGCCCCGGGGGGCGAAGCTCCTACGAGCAGTACTTC. It is translated as CASSPGGRSSYEQYF.

The CDR3 DNA reads as TGTGCCAGCACGGCAGGGAACTATGGCTACACCTTC. Residues: CASTAGNYGYTF. The V and J genes are TRBV7-9 and TRBJ1-2; D may be TRBD1 (5 bases). The germline V gene has CDR1 SEHNR and CDR2 FQNEAQ (reference sequence). Trimming stripped 7 bases from V and 2 bases from J, with 8 bases between. The CDR3 has 12 amino acids. Filled out from reference TRBV7-9 and TRBJ1-2, the complete variable domain reads DTGVSQNPRHKITKRGQNVTFRCDPISEHNRLYWYRQTLGQGPEFLTYFQNEAQLEKSRLLSDRFSAERPKGSFSTLEIQRTEQGDSAMYLCASTAGNYGYTFGSGTRLTVV.

The V gene is TRBV5-6, the J gene TRBJ1-3; a weak D match, TRBD1 (5 bases). CDR1 is SGHDT and CDR2 is YYEEEE in the germline V gene. Between the trimmed V and J ends, which lost 7 bases and 2 bases, there was a span of 10 bases. This CDR3 region has 13 residues. CDR3 bases: TGTGCCAGCCAGCAGGGACCTGGAAACACCATATATTTT. It translates to CASQQGPGNTIYF.

The genes are TRBV11-2 and TRBJ2-5; 7 bases align to TRBD2. Trimming at V came to 3 bases and at J to 4 bases, leaving 11 bases not matched to a gene. The CDR3 sequence is 16 residues long. CDR1 and CDR2 from the germline V gene are SGHAT and FQNNGV. The CDR3 nucleotides are TGTGCCAGCAGCTTGGATAACGGACTAGTGGTAGAGACCCAGTACTTC. Amino acid sequence: CASSLDNGLVVETQYF.

The chain recombines TRBV5-1 with TRBJ2-1; the D gene is possibly TRBD2 (5 bases). The germline V gene encodes CDR1 SGHRS and CDR2 YFSETQ. Trimming pared 6 bases from V and 5 bases from J, leaving 15 bases between. The CDR3 has 14 residues. CDR3 DNA: TGCGCCAGCACCTTTTGGGGAGCAAACAATGAGCAGTTCTTC. Translation: CASTFWGANNEQFF.

The rearrangement joins TRBV6-5 to TRBJ1-6, with a possible D match to TRBD1 (6 bases). CDR1 is MNHEY and CDR2 is SVGAGI in the germline V gene. There are 13 residues in the CDR3. V was cut by 2 bases and J by 12 bases, with 11 bases left in between. The CDR3, as DNA: TGTGCCAGCAGTTACACCGGGACAAGACCCCTCCACTTT. Amino acid sequence: CASSYTGTRPLHF.

J is TRBJ1-3 and V is TRBV28, with 10 bases lining up with TRBD1. The CDR3 loop spans 17 amino acids. Germline CDR1 and CDR2: MDHEN and SYDVKM. The V and J ends lost 9 bases and 4 bases, in that order; junction bases with no gene match: 15. The CDR3 is CASLPGTGDPKGNTIYF. Written as DNA, the CDR3 is TGTGCCAGTTTACCCGGGACAGGGGACCCCAAGGGAAACACCATATATTTT.

The chain combines TRBV12-5 with TRBJ2-5, with D unclear. This CDR3 has 13 residues. The germline V and J ends were trimmed by 2 bases and 9 bases, with 13 bases remaining between them. Germline V CDR1 and CDR2: LGHNT, FRNRAP. The DNA for the CDR3 is TGTGCTAGTGGTTTGATCGAAGGGCCTCCCCAGTACTTC. Translation: CASGLIEGPPQYF.

V usage is TRBV10-1 and J usage is TRBJ1-1; 8 bases agree with TRBD1. The CDR3 runs to 14 residues. Germline V gene data show CDR1 as WNHNN and CDR2 as SYGVQD (reference sequence). The trim removed 8 bases at V and 1 base at J, leaving 6 bases unmatched. The CDR3 protein is CASASGGSNTEAFF. In DNA form, the CDR3 reads TGCGCCAGCGCGTCAGGGGGCTCGAACACTGAAGCTTTCTTT.

This chain uses TRBV9 with TRBJ1-5; the D is unclear. There are 15 residues in the CDR3. Germline CDR1 SGDLS, CDR2 YYNGEE. Trimming left V 0 bases short and J 0 bases short, with 7 bases between. This CDR3 is CASSVAGNSNQPQHF. CDR3 nucleotides: TGTGCCAGCAGCGTAGCGGGGAATAGCAATCAGCCCCAGCATTTT. The full variable domain, rest sourced from reference TRBV9 and TRBJ1-5, is DSGVTQTPKHLITATGQRVTLRCSPRSGDLSVYWYQQSLDQGLQFLIQYYNGEERAKGNILERFSAQQFPDLHSELNLSSLELGDSALYFCASSVAGNSNQPQHFGDGTRLSIL.